These T cell receptor beta chains were read from a single sample in a study of OX40 agonist ivuxolimab in advanced cancers. The protocol was immunoSEQ multiplex PCR, while the TCRdb copy is restricted to in-frame clones and leaves out a portion. The table lists approximately 61,000 clones, more than 85% of them singletons, with roughly a sixth in the top ten. Source: CD4+ or CD8+ T cells sorted from blood, taken in a trial of the OX40 agonist ivuxolimab. The receptors come from an adult with an advanced solid tumor such as melanoma, head and neck, liver or kidney cancer. Each CDR3 is given with its conserved first and last residue. D genes are given only for firm matches.

j_call d_call v_call cdr3_aa
TRBJ2-7 TRBD1 TRBV7-9 CASSPTGQGDEQYF
TRBJ1-1 - TRBV15 CATSRVGNTEAFF
TRBJ1-5 - TRBV5-8 CASSLASDSNQPQHF
TRBJ1-2 - TRBV20-1 CSPGGYTF
TRBJ1-1 TRBD1 TRBV25-1 CASSEYQGGAFF
TRBJ2-1 TRBD1 TRBV15 CATSPDRGDYNEQFF
TRBJ2-7 - TRBV4-1 CASSQDLGPAEEQYF
TRBJ1-1 TRBD1 TRBV27 CASTLTGGNTEAFF
TRBJ2-2 - TRBV10-1 CATGLNTGELFF
TRBJ2-2 TRBD2 TRBV7-9 CASRAGGEVGELFF
TRBJ1-2 - TRBV19 CASSEGVMLGNYGYTF
TRBJ2-7 TRBD1 TRBV11-3 CASSEVPGTASYEQYF
TRBJ2-7 - TRBV11-2 CASSTTPAYEQYF
TRBJ2-7 - TRBV21-1 CASSKAGTGGYYYYEQYF
TRBJ1-1 TRBD1 TRBV5-6 CASSWTGGGSTEAFF
TRBJ2-2 TRBD2 TRBV18 CASSPPGAGGPNTGELFF
TRBJ1-5 - TRBV29-1 CSVAGDSNQPQHF
TRBJ2-7 TRBD2 TRBV7-9 CASRPIGGDEQYF